Listed below are T cell receptor beta chains from one sample, sequenced in a study of shared clonotypes between healthy human individuals. Repertoires were generated with immunoSEQ multiplex PCR, while TCRdb's copy carries only in-frame clones and drops some. The sample contains some 500,000 clones, 90% to 97% of which appear only once. What was sequenced was naive CD4+ T cells sorted from blood. These receptors all stem from a woman in her twenties or thirties in good health. The CDR3 runs from the conserved cysteine through the conserved F or W. Each record gives: V gene, CDR3 length, CDR3 protein.

TRBV6-5 | 12 | CASRSAGYGYTF
TRBV10-3 | 16 | CAISDGLTPSNYEQYF
TRBV2 | 11 | CASTERVEAFF
TRBV28 | 12 | CASSLASTEAFF
TRBV27 | 17 | CASSLGALAGVTYEQYF
TRBV9 | 17 | CASSVGGLAGEQVEQYF
TRBV30 | 14 | CAWSGVIWDTEAFF
TRBV21-1 | 17 | CASSKDSRGVAKNIQYF
TRBV9 | 16 | CASSVGALPNQETQYF
TRBV18 | 14 | CASSPRRESGELFF
TRBV29-1 | 14 | CSVAPRLRTDTQYF